This is a list of T cell receptor beta chains from one sample in a study of CD8 T cells in Susac syndrome. TCRdb itself ran the immunoSEQ multiplex PCR reads through MiXCR, one entry per CDR3 protein. Found here are some 180,000 distinct CDR3 sequences, about 94% of them singletons; the top ten hold 0.099%. Specimen: CD4+ T cells from PBMCs. These receptors came from a human donor with Susac syndrome. Both conserved end residues are part of each CDR3. A D gene is named only where the DNA matches it firmly.

J: TRBJ2-7; D: TRBD1; V: TRBV18; CDR3: CASSLTGTGGAYEQYF
J: TRBJ2-1; D: -; V: TRBV20-1; CDR3: CSASSAGALLYNEQFF
J: TRBJ1-4; D: TRBD1; V: TRBV7-2; CDR3: CASSEDRGHEKLFF
J: TRBJ1-2; D: -; V: TRBV29-1; CDR3: CSGQDSNYGYTF
J: TRBJ2-7; D: -; V: TRBV14; CDR3: CASSQANRKTYEQYF
J: TRBJ1-1; D: TRBD1; V: TRBV20-1; CDR3: CSAVEVYRGGPTEAFF
J: TRBJ1-2; D: -; V: TRBV20-1; CDR3: CSARDIGAPWGYTF
J: TRBJ2-5; D: TRBD2; V: TRBV7-2; CDR3: CASSLGYTSGRALYF
J: TRBJ1-1; D: -; V: TRBV5-1; CDR3: CASSPREGNTEAFF
J: TRBJ2-2; D: -; V: TRBV29-1; CDR3: CSVEESFPGELFF
J: TRBJ1-1; D: -; V: TRBV10-3; CDR3: CAIRGNTEAFF
J: TRBJ2-1; D: TRBD2; V: TRBV5-4; CDR3: CASSPRLAGVANEQFF